This entry lists 31 T cell receptor beta chains sequenced from one sample in a study of T cells in localized non-small cell lung cancer. Measured with immunoSEQ multiplex PCR; TCRdb has only the in-frame clones, and not every one. The sample lists fewer than 35,000 clones; roughly 89% were seen once. The sample consisted of peripheral blood, taken before any cancer treatment. Receptors originate from a female donor of 60 years or more with stage I lung adenocarcinoma.

This clone was detected only once. CDR3 nucleotides: TGCGCCAGCAGCTTGGGTCAGAGCTCCTACAATGAGCAGTTCTTC. It translates to CASSLGQSSYNEQFF. This rearrangement joins TRBV5-1 to TRBJ2-1; D ambiguous. The CDR3 has 15 residues. CDR1 and CDR2 (germline): SGHRS, YFSETQ. The V end lost 0 bases, the J end lost 0 bases, and 7 bases lay between the germline ends.

The chain couples TRBV19 to TRBJ1-5; D gene uncertain. Between the trimmed V and J ends, which lost 5 bases and 2 bases, there was a span of 10 bases. Germline V gene data show CDR1 as LNHDA and CDR2 as SQIVND (reference sequence). The CDR3 runs 14 residues. The CDR3 sequence is CASSRSDGNQPQHF. The DNA of the CDR3 is TGTGCCAGTAGTCGCTCTGATGGCAATCAGCCCCAGCATTTT.

This clone occurred once. V gene TRBV11-3 combines with J gene TRBJ2-3, with D possibly being TRBD2 (6 bases). V was clipped by 5 bases and J by 2 bases, with 20 bases between them. Per the germline V gene, CDR1 is SGHNT and CDR2 is YENEEA. This CDR3 region has 17 residues. For the CDR3, the DNA is TGTGCCAGCAGCCACGCCGCGGGGCTAGCGAACACAGATACGCAGTATTTT. Translated: CASSHAAGLANTDTQYF.

The chain links TRBV30 to TRBJ1-5, with D perhaps matching TRBD1 (5 bases). V was clipped by 3 bases and J by 5 bases, with 17 bases between them. This CDR3 is built from 15 residues. Germline loops: CDR1 GTSNPN, CDR2 SVGIG (reference sequence). The CDR3 loop reads CAWRGRGVGDQPQHF. The CDR3 region has the DNA TGTGCCTGGAGGGGCAGAGGGGTGGGCGATCAGCCCCAGCATTTT.

This clone turned up a few times. Here the CDR3 reads CASSHESGTIGEQFF. The CDR3 nucleotides are TGCGCCAGCAGCCACGAATCCGGGACAATCGGTGAGCAGTTCTTC. The chain combines TRBV5-1 with TRBJ2-1, with TRBD1 as a possible D gene (6 bases). Germline V gene data show CDR1 as SGHRS and CDR2 as YFSETQ. The CDR3 sequence is 15 residues long. V lost 4 bases and J lost 9, with 20 bases in between.

The V gene is TRBV5-6, the J gene TRBJ2-2; 8 nucleotides agree with TRBD1. With 2 bases clipped from V and 1 base from J, the junction kept 7 bases outside the gene matches. CDR1 is SGHDT and CDR2 is YYEEEE in the germline V gene. The CDR3 is made up of 17 amino acids. CDR3 in DNA: TGTGCCAGCAGCTTAAGGGGAGACAGGGGGAACACCGGGGAGCTGTTTTTT. Its translation is CASSLRGDRGNTGELFF.

The V gene is TRBV5-1, the J gene TRBJ2-5; no clear D gene. CDR1 is SGHRS, CDR2 YFSETQ, per germline. V lost 0 bases and J lost 5, with 11 bases in between. The CDR3 has 14 residues. In nucleotides, the CDR3 is TGCGCCAGCAGCTTGGGGGCAGGCCGGGAGACCCAGTACTTC. It is translated as CASSLGAGRETQYF.

This chain connects TRBV28 to TRBJ1-2; D remains unclear. Trimming took 7 bases from V and 1 from J, leaving 13 bases between them. Looked up from germline, CDR1 is MDHEN and CDR2 is SYDVKM. CDR3 length: 14 residues. CDR3 sequence: CASNGSGSNYGYTF. CDR3 DNA sequence: TGTGCCAGCAATGGCTCGGGGAGTAACTATGGCTACACCTTC.

The chain couples TRBV4-2 to TRBJ1-3; D not resolved. Trimming pared 3 bases from V and 0 bases from J, leaving 18 bases between. This CDR3 has 18 amino acids. CDR1 and CDR2 from the germline V gene are LGHNA and YNFKEQ. The CDR3 DNA reads TGTGCCAGCAGCCAGGACGGACTGCCAACCCACTCTGGAAACACCATATATTTT. It yields the protein CASSQDGLPTHSGNTIYF.

This clone was seen a handful of times. The gene calls are TRBV7-7 and TRBJ2-5, with 7 bases that match TRBD2. CDR3 length: 15 amino acids. V dropped 3 bases and J dropped 5; count of bases not matched to a gene: 9. Germline values: CDR1 SSHAT, CDR2 FNYEAQ (reference sequence). CDR3 protein: CASSFGTTLTETQYF. The CDR3, as DNA: TGTGCCAGCAGCTTTGGGACTACCTTGACGGAGACCCAGTACTTC. Variable domain in full (rest from reference TRBV7-7 and TRBJ2-5): GAGVSQSPRYKVTKRGQDVTLRCDPISSHATLYWYQQALGQGPEFLTYFNYEAQPDKSGLPSDRFSAERPEGSISTLTIQRTEQRDSAMYRCASSFGTTLTETQYFGPGTRLLVL.

The V and J genes are TRBV4-3 and TRBJ1-6; TRBD1 agrees at 7 bases. Germline V gene sequence: CDR1 LGHNA, CDR2 YSLEER. This CDR3 is built from 18 residues. After removal of 0 bases from V and 0 bases from J, the junction contained 5 bases not matched to a gene. CDR3 sequence reads: CASSQEVTGSSYNSPLHF. Here the CDR3 DNA reads TGCGCCAGCAGCCAAGAAGTGACAGGGAGCTCCTATAATTCACCCCTCCACTTT.

V usage is TRBV14 and J usage is TRBJ1-2, with D possibly matching TRBD1 (5 bases). The CDR3 has 13 amino acids. Between the trimmed V and J ends, which lost 6 bases and 4 bases, there was a span of 12 bases. The germline CDR1 and CDR2 sequences are SGHDN and FVKESK. This chain's CDR3 is CASRDSGSYGYTF. The DNA for the CDR3 is TGTGCCAGCAGGGATTCAGGGAGCTATGGCTACACCTTC.

There are a few counts of this clone. The chain joins TRBV14 to TRBJ1-2; D gene unclear. CDR3 length: 19 amino acids. Trimming pared 4 bases from V and 0 bases from J, leaving 24 bases between. In germline, CDR1 is SGHDN, CDR2 FVKESK. The chain's CDR3 is CASSRGPLPGLIANYGYTF. CDR3 DNA: TGTGCCAGCAGCCGAGGTCCCCTACCCGGACTCATAGCTAACTATGGCTACACCTTC.

The chain recombines TRBV28 with TRBJ1-2; D is uncertain. V was pared by 4 bases and J by 8 bases, with 8 bases between. This CDR3 is built from 11 residues. Looked up from germline, CDR1 is MDHEN and CDR2 is SYDVKM. CDR3 DNA sequence: TGTGCCAGCAGTTGGGAGGGCGGCTACACCTTC. Its translation is CASSWEGGYTF.

V is TRBV5-1 and J is TRBJ2-1; no clear D. V dropped 6 bases and J dropped 0 bases, with 10 bases sitting between them. Germline V gene data show CDR1 as SGHRS and CDR2 as YFSETQ. The CDR3 totals 14 residues. The CDR3 spells CASKELSSYNEQFF. CDR3 sequence (DNA): TGCGCCAGCAAGGAGTTGAGCTCCTACAATGAGCAGTTCTTC.

The chain is built from TRBV2 and TRBJ2-7; TRBD1 might be the D (6 bases). The CDR3 sequence is 13 residues long. V was trimmed by 8 bases and J by 7 bases, leaving 18 bases between them. Germline CDR1 is SNHLY and CDR2 is FYNNEI. The CDR3 is CASVETGGGEQYF. The CDR3 DNA is TGTGCCAGCGTGGAGACAGGCGGCGGGGAGCAGTACTTC.

J is TRBJ2-5 and V is TRBV5-1, with 14 bases fitting TRBD2. The V gene's germline CDR1 is SGHRS and CDR2 YFSETQ. J gave up 5 bases and V 4 bases, and 7 bases lay outside the gene matches. This CDR3 region has 16 residues. CDR3 DNA sequence: TGCGCCAGCAGCATAGGGACTAGCGGGGGCTCGGAGACCCAGTACTTC. It translates to CASSIGTSGGSETQYF.

The chain uses TRBV7-9 and TRBJ1-2, with no clear D. The germline V gene encodes CDR1 SEHNR and CDR2 FQNEAQ (reference sequence). Trimming stripped 5 bases from V and 0 bases from J, with 10 bases between. The CDR3 totals 14 residues. The chain's CDR3 is CASSPRGANYGYTF. DNA for the CDR3: TGTGCCAGCAGCCCCCGGGGAGCTAACTATGGCTACACCTTC.

The chain couples TRBV2 to TRBJ2-3, with D possibly matching TRBD2 (6 bases). V was cut by 11 bases and J by 8 bases, with 26 bases left in between. Germline CDR1 and CDR2: SNHLY and FYNNEI. The CDR3 consists of 15 residues. CDR3 in amino acids: CACRRDSTTGVTQYF. CDR3 in DNA: TGTGCCTGCCGCCGGGACTCGACGACGGGGGTTACGCAGTATTTT. Full variable domain (outside the CDR3, taken from reference TRBV2 and TRBJ2-3): EPEVTQTPSHQVTQMGQEVILRCVPISNHLYFYWYRQILGQKVEFLVSFYNNEISEKSEIFDDQFSVERPDGSNFTLKIRSTKLEDSAMYFCACRRDSTTGVTQYFGPGTRLTVL.

J is TRBJ2-7 and V is TRBV10-3; D is possibly TRBD1 or TRBD2 (5 bases each). V gave up 2 bases and J gave up 4 bases, with 6 bases separating them. The germline V gene has CDR1 ENHRY and CDR2 SYGVKD. This CDR3 comprises 12 residues. The CDR3 coding sequence is TGTGCCATCAGTGAGGGGGGATACGAGCAGTACTTC. Its protein is CAISEGGYEQYF.

The gene calls are TRBV14 and TRBJ1-1, with D hard to call. This CDR3 is built from 13 residues. Germline CDR1 is SGHDN and CDR2 is FVKESK. Trimming removed 3 bases from V and 0 bases from J, with 5 bases in between. The CDR3: CASSHTMNTEAFF. DNA for the CDR3: TGTGCCAGCAGCCACACGATGAACACTGAAGCTTTCTTT.

The chain has TRBV11-2 and TRBJ1-1; D unresolved. Germline CDR1 is SGHAT and CDR2 is FQNNGV. V was clipped by 0 bases and J by 4 bases, with 3 bases between them. The CDR3 consists of 12 residues. In DNA form, the CDR3 reads TGTGCCAGCAGCTTAGACCGCACTGAAGCTTTCTTT. Protein product: CASSLDRTEAFF.

This chain links TRBV30 with TRBJ1-2; a possible D gene is TRBD1 (6 bases). This CDR3 is 14 amino acids long. V lost 4 bases to trimming and J lost 2 bases, with 14 bases between them. Germline assignment: CDR1 GTSNPN and CDR2 SVGIG (reference sequence). The CDR3 is CAWILQGWNYGYTF. In nucleotides, the CDR3 is TGTGCCTGGATCCTCCAGGGGTGGAACTATGGCTACACCTTC. The full variable domain, rest sourced from reference TRBV30 and TRBJ1-2, is SQTIHQWPATLVQPVGSPLSLECTVEGTSNPNLYWYRQAAGRGLQLLFYSVGIGQISSEVPQNLSASRPQDRQFILSSKKLLLSDSGFYLCAWILQGWNYGYTFGSGTRLTVV.

This clone was seen a handful of times. The chain recombines TRBV9 with TRBJ2-1, with D unresolved. This CDR3 comprises 16 residues. Germline loops: CDR1 SGDLS, CDR2 YYNGEE. Trimming pared 0 bases from V and 0 bases from J, leaving 10 bases between. The CDR3 nucleotides read TGTGCCAGCAGCGTAGATCCTGGCAGCTCCTACAATGAGCAGTTCTTC. This translates into CASSVDPGSSYNEQFF.

V is TRBV10-1 and J is TRBJ1-4, with D hard to call. V was cut by 6 bases and J by 8 bases, with 13 bases left in between. CDR1 is WNHNN, CDR2 SYGVQD, per germline (reference sequence). The CDR3 is made up of 13 amino acids. The CDR3 coding sequence is TGCGCCAGCAGCAAGACGACGGGAGAAAAACTGTTTTTT. This codes for CASSKTTGEKLFF.

The chain couples TRBV28 to TRBJ1-4, with unresolved D. The length of the CDR3 is 16 residues. Trimming shortened V by 5 bases and J by 0 bases, and 13 bases separated the two germline ends. Germline values: CDR1 MDHEN, CDR2 SYDVKM. DNA of the CDR3: TGTGCCAGCAGTCCCTCGGCACCAACAACTAATGAAAAACTGTTTTTT. Amino acids: CASSPSAPTTNEKLFF.

This clone was seen a few times. This chain uses TRBV9 with TRBJ2-2; 7 bases match TRBD1. In germline, CDR1 is SGDLS, CDR2 YYNGEE. V shed 0 bases, J shed 4 bases, and the junction held 3 bases outside the gene matches. The CDR3 length is 15 residues. The CDR3 DNA reads as TGTGCCAGCAGCGTAGAGGGGACAGCCACCGGGGAGCTGTTTTTT. Protein: CASSVEGTATGELFF.

J is TRBJ1-2 and V is TRBV4-1, with 9 positions matching TRBD1. CDR1 and CDR2 from the germline V gene are MGHRA and YSYEKL. After removal of 3 bases from V and 2 bases from J, the junction contained 13 bases not matched to a gene. The CDR3 extends over 18 amino acids. The CDR3 DNA reads TGCGCCAGCAGCCACCACCTCCGGGACAGGGAGGGGAACTATGGCTACACCTTC. As protein: CASSHHLRDREGNYGYTF.

The chain joins TRBV5-1 to TRBJ2-7; 7 nucleotides line up with TRBD1. Germline CDR1 reads SGHRS; CDR2 reads YFSETQ. CDR3 length: 13 residues. The junction had 2 bases not matched to a gene; V was cut back by 4 bases and J by 1 base. CDR3 bases: TGCGCCAGCAGCAGGGACAGATCCTACGAGCAGTACTTC. It is translated as CASSRDRSYEQYF. Full variable domain (outside the CDR3, taken from reference TRBV5-1 and TRBJ2-7): KAGVTQTPRYLIKTRGQQVTLSCSPISGHRSVSWYQQTPGQGLQFLFEYFSETQRNKGNFPGRFSGRQFSNSRSEMNVSTLELGDSALYLCASSRDRSYEQYFGPGTRLTVT.

V gene TRBV27 combines with J gene TRBJ2-7, with D possibly being TRBD1 (5 bases). The germline V and J ends were trimmed by 6 bases and 5 bases, with 17 bases remaining between them. Germline values: CDR1 MNHEY, CDR2 SMNVEV (reference sequence). The CDR3 runs 14 residues. The CDR3 region is CASRLRQGHHEQYF. CDR3 DNA: TGTGCCAGCAGGTTAAGGCAGGGTCATCACGAGCAGTACTTC.

The J gene is TRBJ2-7, the V gene TRBV2; D ambiguous. V dropped 3 bases and J dropped 0 bases, with 9 bases sitting between them. There are 14 residues in the CDR3. Germline loops: CDR1 SNHLY, CDR2 FYNNEI. In DNA, the CDR3 is TGTGCCAGCAGTGACTTGGACGGCTCCTACGAGCAGTACTTC. Translated, it gives CASSDLDGSYEQYF.